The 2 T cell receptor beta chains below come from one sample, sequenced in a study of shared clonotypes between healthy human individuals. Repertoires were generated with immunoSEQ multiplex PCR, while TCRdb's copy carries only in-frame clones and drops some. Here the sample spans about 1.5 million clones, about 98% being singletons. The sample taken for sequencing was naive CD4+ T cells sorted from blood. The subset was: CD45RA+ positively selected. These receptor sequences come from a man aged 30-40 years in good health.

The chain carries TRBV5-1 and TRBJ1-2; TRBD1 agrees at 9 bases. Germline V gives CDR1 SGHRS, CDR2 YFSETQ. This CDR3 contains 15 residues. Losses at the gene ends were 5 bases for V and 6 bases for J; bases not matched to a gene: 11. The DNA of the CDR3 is TGCGCCAGCAGATTACAGGGGGCGCGACAAGATGGCTACACCTTC. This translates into CASRLQGARQDGYTF.

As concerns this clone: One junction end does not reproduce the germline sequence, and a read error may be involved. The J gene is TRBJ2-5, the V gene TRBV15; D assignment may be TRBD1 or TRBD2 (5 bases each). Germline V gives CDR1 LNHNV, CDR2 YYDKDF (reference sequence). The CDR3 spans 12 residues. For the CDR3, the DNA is TGTGCCACAAGCACGAGTGGGGACCGAAAGTACTTC. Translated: CATSTSGDRKYF.